This TCR beta chain was recorded in a study of spatial heterogeneity in lung cancer. The time point was: sample taken at primary tumor resection. The sequenced material consisted of unsorted whole RNA from tumor, nontumor lung or frozen PBMC. TCRdb redid the calling of the 5' RACE reads with MiXCR, one entry per CDR3 protein. The sample contains some 100,000 distinct CDR3 sequences, 10% to 15% of which appear only once. V dropped 5 bases and J dropped 0 bases, with 11 bases sitting between them. Germline CDR1 MNHEY, CDR2 SMNVEV (reference sequence). The CDR3 runs 15 residues. Material: PBMCs, obtained at surgery. This clonotype was obtained from a male donor with early-stage non-small cell lung cancer. The chain couples TRBV27 to TRBJ1-3; the D is unclear. The CDR3 sequence is CASSRAAHSGNTIYF. In DNA form, the CDR3 reads TGTGCCAGCAGTCGAGCGGCCCACTCTGGAAACACCATATATTTT.